This T cell receptor beta chain was identified in a study of patients and donors after allogeneic stem cell transplantation (TCRdb year 2020). With regard to this clonotype: No cognate antigen has been identified for it. Base qualities were left out, and no much larger clone turns up one base away.

The germline V gene (reference sequence) supplies CDR1 DFQATT and CDR2 SNEGSKA. Compared with germline, V lacks 4 bases and J lacks 5 bases; bases without a gene match: 8. The CDR3 holds 14 amino acids from the cysteine to the phenylalanine. The read is trimmed to its CDR3 DNA, 42 bases read in frame from base 1. Preparation of the library involved RT-PCR. TCRdb names NextSeq 550 as the instrument used. TCRdb reprocessing: public reads trimmed at Q25 with fastp, clones called with MiXCR, in-frame beta chains kept. Identical CDR3 protein sequences are pooled into one entry, listed with their most common genes and DNA. The sample has about 960,000 distinct CDR3 sequences on record, 15% to 20% of them singletons. In total, the top ten clones hold around 5.5% of the sample.

Source material: blood, either unsorted or a sorted T cell fraction (not recorded which). This clonotype was obtained from a human donor who was either an allogeneic HSCT recipient or a stem cell or donor lymphocyte infusion donor (not recorded which). It is not recorded whose cells these are; they may come from a transplant donor. The V and J genes are TRBV20-1 and TRBJ2-7; 10 of the junction bases match TRBD2. The CDR3 protein is CSAISGRAYHEQYF. The nucleotides are TGCAGTGCTATAAGCGGGAGGGCCTACCACGAGCAGTACTTC.